The TCR beta chain described here comes from a study of CD8+ T cells in alopecia areata. Looking at the study overall: Treated individuals took tofacitinib by mouth, 5 to 10 mg twice daily.

As to treatment: oral pan-JAK inhibitor, 5-10 mg twice daily. Patients with alopecia areata provided lesional scalp punch biopsies as well as peripheral blood. CDR1 is LNHDA and CDR2 is SQIVND in the germline V gene (reference sequence). Trimming pared 3 bases from V and 8 bases from J, leaving 14 bases between. The CDR3 sequence is 14 residues long. Reverse transcribed after extraction, RNA yielded cDNA as the sequencing template. Sequencing used immunoSEQ multiplex PCR; TCRdb keeps in-frame clones, though not all of them. Of tens of thousands of clones listed, 70% to 85% are singletons. Overall study findings and caveats: Scalp clonality dropped significantly under tofacitinib, as did expanded CD8+ top-100 clones.

This clone appeared a few times. Its matching antigen is unknown. The starting material was CD8+ T cells sorted from blood, obtained at approximately week 45, from a patient treated with tofacitinib. The clonotype comes from a human donor with alopecia areata. The chain combines TRBV19 with TRBJ2-1; the D gene is possibly TRBD2 (6 bases). The CDR3 bases are TGTGCCAGTAGTATTCGGAGGCCGGGGGATGAGCAGTTCTTC. Its translation is CASSIRRPGDEQFF.